This T cell receptor beta chain was identified in a study of cytomegalovirus exposure and HLA in healthy donors. The overall study: From around 180 million T cells, an earlier analysis saw roughly 100 million unique TCR beta sequences.

Overall study findings and caveats: In a later analysis, parvovirus B19, influenza, CMV and Epstein-Barr virus appeared linked to several top co-occurrence clusters.

V dropped 4 bases and J dropped 6; count of bases not matched to a gene: 11. CDR1 and CDR2 (germline): SGHAT, FQNNGV. The CDR3 totals 15 residues. PCR used 60 Vbeta primers and 13 Jbeta primers. Method: immunoSEQ multiplex PCR; TCRdb's copy keeps in-frame clones and lacks some. Its table records 70,000 or so clones. As regards this clone: No antigen is known for it.

The sample comprised PBMCs. The receptor was derived from a female donor in good health and CMV-seropositive. This sequence joins TRBV11-2 and TRBJ1-1; 7 nucleotides agree with TRBD1. This CDR3 reads CASSSGTDMGAEAFF. CDR3 nucleotides: TGTGCCAGCAGCTCCGGGACAGATATGGGAGCTGAAGCTTTCTTT.